This TCR beta chain was identified in a study of cytomegalovirus exposure and HLA in healthy donors. Study outcomes and limitations: Reportedly, a later analysis found an Asian-associated ancestry cluster had fewer N-insertions than the roughly 630-donor mean.

Concerning this clone itself: Antigen unknown.

Use of 60 Vbeta and 13 Jbeta primers characterized the PCR. The data were produced by immunoSEQ multiplex PCR, yet TCRdb's version contains in-frame clones alone and is incomplete. The sample yields roughly 140,000 clones, 70% to 85% seen once. The CDR3 spans 15 residues. V shed 7 bases and J 4 bases; nucleotides not matched to a gene: 12. Germline CDR1 MNHNS, CDR2 SASEGT. This rearrangement joins TRBV6-1 to TRBJ1-2; 7 bases fit TRBD1. The receptor's source is a male donor in good health and CMV-seronegative. The sequenced sample was PBMCs. Written as DNA, the CDR3 is TGTGCCAGCAACTCAGGAACAGGGGTGAGCTATGGCTACACCTTC. Amino acids: CASNSGTGVSYGYTF.